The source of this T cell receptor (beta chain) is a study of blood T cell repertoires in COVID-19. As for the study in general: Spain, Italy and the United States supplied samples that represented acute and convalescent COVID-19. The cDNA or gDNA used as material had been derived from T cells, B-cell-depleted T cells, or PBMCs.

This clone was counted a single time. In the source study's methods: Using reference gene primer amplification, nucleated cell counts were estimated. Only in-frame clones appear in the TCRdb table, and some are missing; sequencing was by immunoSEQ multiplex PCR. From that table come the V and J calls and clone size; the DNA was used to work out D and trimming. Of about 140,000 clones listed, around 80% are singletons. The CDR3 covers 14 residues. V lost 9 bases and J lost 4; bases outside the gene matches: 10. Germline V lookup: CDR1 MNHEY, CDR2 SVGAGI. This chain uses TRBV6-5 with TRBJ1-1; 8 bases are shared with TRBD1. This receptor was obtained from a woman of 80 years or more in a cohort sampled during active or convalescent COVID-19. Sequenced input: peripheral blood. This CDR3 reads CASRAGGRGTEAFF. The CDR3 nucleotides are TGTGCCAGTAGGGCAGGGGGCCGGGGCACTGAAGCTTTCTTT.